This record covers a single T cell receptor beta chain. This table comes from immunoSEQ multiplex PCR, and its TCRdb copy is limited to in-frame clones, with some not included. Here the sample spans over 55,000 clones, 75% to 85% being singletons. The sample originates from a study of blood T cell repertoires in COVID-19. Germline loops: CDR1 KGHDR, CDR2 SFDVKD. Trimming removed 4 bases from V and 2 bases from J; junction bases left unmatched: 2. The CDR3 length is 14 residues. The clonotype originates from a man aged 50-59 years with acute or convalescent COVID-19. Sequenced sample: peripheral blood. V and J are TRBV24-1 and TRBJ2-7, with 9 bases fitting TRBD1. The CDR3: CATSEGTGPYEQYF. CDR3 DNA: TGTGCCACCAGTGAGGGGACAGGGCCCTACGAGCAGTACTTC.